In its sample, the clone carrying this T cell receptor (beta chain) was seen a few times. The assay was immunoSEQ multiplex PCR, and TCRdb's table has in-frame clones only and misses some. This sample has 200,000 to 250,000 clones; approximately 83% occur once, and the top ten carry less than 4%. Residents of about two dozen US areas, aged roughly 18 to 89 years, made up the participants. The data were taken from a study of blood T cell repertoires in COVID-19. V dropped 0 bases and J dropped 3; count of bases not matched to a gene: 12. The CDR3 is 20 amino acids. Germline loops: CDR1 MGHRA, CDR2 YSYEKL.

The sequencing input was PBMCs or T cells enriched from blood (not recorded which). The chain uses TRBV4-1 and TRBJ1-4, with 11 bases aligning to TRBD1. The receptor comes from a woman aged 40 to 50 who had been exposed to COVID-19. CDR3 region: CASSQDPPDRGLLANEKLFF. In nucleotides, the CDR3 is TGCGCCAGCAGCCAAGATCCCCCGGACAGGGGGCTTCTAGCTAATGAAAAACTGTTTTTT.